This T cell receptor (beta chain) was found in a study of CD8 T cells in ankylosing spondylitis. Notes on the study in general: A subset of motif variants has previously been described in the synovial fluid and blood of reactive arthritis. Clones linked to disease were reported to show significant enrichment in matched ankylosing spondylitis synovial fluid. The authors found the disease-linked clones to be CD8+ and relatively rare in peripheral blood.

This clonotype was counted between two and nine times. As yet, its antigen is unknown. Researchers built TCR beta libraries using quantitative 5'-RACE with molecular barcodes. TCRdb processed the 5' RACE reads anew with MiXCR; each CDR3 protein has one entry. The data contain 200,000 to 250,000 distinct CDR3 sequences, over 9.5% of them singletons. The CDR3 has 15 residues. Trimming pared 2 bases from V and 0 bases from J, leaving 9 bases between. Germline CDR1 and CDR2: SGHRS and YFSETQ. The source material was blood, either unsorted or a sorted T cell fraction (not recorded which). This clonotype was sampled from a male donor with ankylosing spondylitis or in good health (not recorded which). The chain carries TRBV5-1 and TRBJ1-3, with D perhaps matching TRBD1 (5 bases). The CDR3 loop reads CASSFDSPSGNTIYF. CDR3 coding DNA: TGCGCCAGCAGCTTCGACAGTCCCTCTGGAAACACCATATATTTT. The variable domain in full, completed from reference TRBV5-1 and TRBJ1-3, reads KAGVTQTPRYLIKTRGQQVTLSCSPISGHRSVSWYQQTPGQGLQFLFEYFSETQRNKGNFPGRFSGRQFSNSRSEMNVSTLELGDSALYLCASSFDSPSGNTIYFGEGSWLTVV.